This TCR beta chain came from a study of STAT5B mutations in CD4+ large granular lymphocyte leukemia. Study details: The CDR3 'QG' motif was associated with a particular HLA allele among healthy donors. Study-wide results and limits: Patient CD4-sorted repertoires stayed more clonal than healthy ones after leukemic-clone removal. Top patient clones used TRBV06 genes more often: 8/27 versus 2/35 in controls.

Control samples were healthy donors' buffy coats. Of note for this clone: Antigen: not known.

The germline V gene encodes CDR1 MDHEN and CDR2 SYDVKM. The CDR3 runs 13 residues. V shed 4 bases and J shed 6 bases, with 13 bases lying between them. Libraries were prepared by immunoSEQ multiplex PCR; TCRdb keeps only in-frame clonotypes and omits some of them. This table has roughly 38,000 clones, around 80% appearing once. Sequenced sample: CD4+ T cells from blood buffy coats. This clonotype was sampled from a human donor in good health. The rearrangement uses TRBV28 and TRBJ2-7; D is ambiguous. The CDR3 nucleotides are TGTGCCAGCAGTTCGCCCATACAGCGCGAGCAGTACTTC. Its protein product is CASSSPIQREQYF.